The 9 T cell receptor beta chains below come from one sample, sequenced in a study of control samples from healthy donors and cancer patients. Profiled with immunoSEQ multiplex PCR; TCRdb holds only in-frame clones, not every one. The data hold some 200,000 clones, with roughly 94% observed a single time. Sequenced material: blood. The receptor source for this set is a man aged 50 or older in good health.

The CDR3 here is CASKGKTTNEKLFF. In nucleotides, the CDR3 is TGTGCCAGCAAGGGAAAAACAACTAATGAAAAACTGTTTTTT. The chain has TRBV2 and TRBJ1-4; unclear D gene. The V gene lost 7 bases and the J gene lost 0 bases, with 9 bases spanning the gap. The CDR3 covers 14 residues. The germline V gene has CDR1 SNHLY and CDR2 FYNNEI.

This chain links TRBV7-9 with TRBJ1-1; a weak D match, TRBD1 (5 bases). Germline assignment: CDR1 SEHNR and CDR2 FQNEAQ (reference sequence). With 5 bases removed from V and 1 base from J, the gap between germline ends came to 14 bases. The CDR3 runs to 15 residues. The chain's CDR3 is CASSAAGTENTEAFF. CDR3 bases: TGTGCCAGCAGCGCAGCCGGGACGGAGAACACTGAAGCTTTCTTT.

The DNA of the CDR3 is TGTGCCAGCAGCCCTACAGGGAATAATTCACCCCTCCACTTT. As protein: CASSPTGNNSPLHF. The chain couples TRBV3-1 (or the pseudogene TRBV3-2) to TRBJ1-6; a weak D match, TRBD1 (6 bases). The V and J ends lost 4 bases and 5 bases respectively, with 9 bases between them. The germline gives CDR1 LGHDT, CDR2 YNNKEL (reference sequence). The CDR3 length is 14 residues.

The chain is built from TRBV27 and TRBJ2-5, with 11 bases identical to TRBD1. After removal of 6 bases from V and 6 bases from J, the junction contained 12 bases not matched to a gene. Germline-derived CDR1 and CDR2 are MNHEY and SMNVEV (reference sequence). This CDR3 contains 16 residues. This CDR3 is CASSPDRGREMKTQYF. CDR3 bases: TGTGCCAGCAGCCCGGACAGGGGGCGCGAGATGAAGACCCAGTACTTC.

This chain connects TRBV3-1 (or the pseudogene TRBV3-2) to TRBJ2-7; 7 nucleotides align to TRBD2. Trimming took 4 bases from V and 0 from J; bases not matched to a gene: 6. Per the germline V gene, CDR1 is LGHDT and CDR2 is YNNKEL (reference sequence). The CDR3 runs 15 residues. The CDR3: CASSPWEGSSYEQYF. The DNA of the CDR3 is TGTGCCAGCAGCCCCTGGGAGGGATCCTCCTACGAGCAGTACTTC.

CDR3 sequence: CASTNHRVDYGYTF. CDR3 DNA sequence: TGTGCCAGCACTAACCACAGGGTTGACTATGGCTACACCTTC. The gene calls are TRBV2 and TRBJ1-2; D might be TRBD1 (6 bases). Trimming shortened V by 7 bases and J by 3 bases, and 15 bases separated the two germline ends. Germline loops: CDR1 SNHLY, CDR2 FYNNEI. The CDR3 contains 14 residues.

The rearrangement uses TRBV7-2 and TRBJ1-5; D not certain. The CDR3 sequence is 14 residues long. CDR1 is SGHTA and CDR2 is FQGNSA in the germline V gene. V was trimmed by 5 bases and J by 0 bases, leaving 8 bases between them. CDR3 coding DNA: TGTGCCAGCAGCCCGACAACTAGCAATCAGCCCCAGCATTTT. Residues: CASSPTTSNQPQHF.

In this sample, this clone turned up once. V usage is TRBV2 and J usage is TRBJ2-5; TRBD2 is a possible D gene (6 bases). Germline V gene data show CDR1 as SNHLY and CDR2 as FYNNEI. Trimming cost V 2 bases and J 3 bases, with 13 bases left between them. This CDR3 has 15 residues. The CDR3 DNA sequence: TGTGCCAGCAGTGAATTGTTGGGGGGTAAAGAGACCCAGTACTTC. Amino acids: CASSELLGGKETQYF.

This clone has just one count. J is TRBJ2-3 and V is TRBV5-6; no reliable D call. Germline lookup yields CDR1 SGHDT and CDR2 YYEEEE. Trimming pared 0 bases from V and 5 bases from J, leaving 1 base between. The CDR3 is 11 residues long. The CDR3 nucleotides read TGTGCCAGCAGCTTGGGAGATACGCAGTATTTT. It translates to CASSLGDTQYF.